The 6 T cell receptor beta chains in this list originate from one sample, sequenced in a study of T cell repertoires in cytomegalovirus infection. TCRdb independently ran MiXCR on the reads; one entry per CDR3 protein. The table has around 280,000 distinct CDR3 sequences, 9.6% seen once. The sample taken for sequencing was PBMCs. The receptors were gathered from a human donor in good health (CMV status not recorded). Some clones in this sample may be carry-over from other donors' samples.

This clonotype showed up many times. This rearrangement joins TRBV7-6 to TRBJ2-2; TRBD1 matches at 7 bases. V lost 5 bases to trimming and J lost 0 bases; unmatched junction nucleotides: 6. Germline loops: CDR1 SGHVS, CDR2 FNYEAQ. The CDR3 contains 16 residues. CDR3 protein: CASSPQGVTNTGELFF. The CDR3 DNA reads TGTGCCAGCAGCCCTCAGGGGGTCACGAACACCGGGGAGCTGTTTTTT.

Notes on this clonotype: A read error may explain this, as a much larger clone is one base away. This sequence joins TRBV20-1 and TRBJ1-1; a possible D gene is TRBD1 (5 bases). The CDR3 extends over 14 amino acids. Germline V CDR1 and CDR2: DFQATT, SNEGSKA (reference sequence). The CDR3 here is CSAPMGGSSTEALF. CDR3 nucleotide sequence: TGCAGTGCCCCCATGGGGGGGAGTAGCACTGAAGCTCTCTTT.

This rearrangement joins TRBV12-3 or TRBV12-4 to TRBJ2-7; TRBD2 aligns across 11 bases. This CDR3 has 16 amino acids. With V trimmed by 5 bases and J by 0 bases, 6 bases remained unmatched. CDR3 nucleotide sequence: TGTGCCAGCAGTCCGCGACTAGCGGGGAACTCCTACGAGCAGTACTTC. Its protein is CASSPRLAGNSYEQYF.

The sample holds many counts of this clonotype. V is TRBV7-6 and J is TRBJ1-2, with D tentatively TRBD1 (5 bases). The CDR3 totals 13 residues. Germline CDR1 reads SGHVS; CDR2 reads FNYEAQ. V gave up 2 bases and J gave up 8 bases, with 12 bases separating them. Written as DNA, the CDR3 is TGTGCCAGCAGCTTATCCTTAGGGGTCGGCTACACCTTC. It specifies CASSLSLGVGYTF.

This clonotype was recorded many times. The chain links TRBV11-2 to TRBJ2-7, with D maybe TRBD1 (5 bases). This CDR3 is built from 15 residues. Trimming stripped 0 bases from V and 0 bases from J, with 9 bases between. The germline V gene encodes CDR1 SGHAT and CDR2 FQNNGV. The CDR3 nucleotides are TGTGCCAGCAGCTTAGAGGCAGGGCACTCCTACGAGCAGTACGTC. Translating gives CASSLEAGHSYEQYV.

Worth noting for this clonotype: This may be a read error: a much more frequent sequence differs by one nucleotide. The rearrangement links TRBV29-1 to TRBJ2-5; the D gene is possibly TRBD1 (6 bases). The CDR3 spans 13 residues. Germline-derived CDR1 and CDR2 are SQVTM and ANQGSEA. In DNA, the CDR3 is TGCAGCGTTGATTTCCGGAAGGGGGAGATCCAGTACTTC. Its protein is CSVDFRKGEIQYF.